This T cell receptor beta chain was observed in a study of response to subunit inactivated influenza vaccine. Whole-study findings and limits: The authors proposed limited new T cell recruitment per seasonal influenza vaccination.

From germline, CDR1 is MGHRA and CDR2 YSYEKL. This CDR3 spans 15 amino acids. The ends lost 2 bases at V and 7 bases at J; junction bases unmatched: 8. Via MiXCR, TCRdb re-called the RT-PCR reads, giving one row per CDR3 protein. The sample lists over 750,000 distinct CDR3 sequences, 21% occurring once. As concerns this clonotype: Its antigen remains unknown.

This rearrangement joins TRBV4-1 to TRBJ2-3; 8 bases align to TRBD2. The clonotype comes from a man aged 50 to 60 who received an inactivated influenza vaccine. The sample was PBMCs from blood, taken roughly 5 days after vaccination. The CDR3 coding sequence is TGCGCCAGCAGCCAAAGTTTAGCGGGGCTCTATACGCAGTATTTT. It codes for CASSQSLAGLYTQYF.